This TCR beta chain was sequenced during a study of control samples from healthy donors and cancer patients (TCRdb year 2020). Via the germline V gene, CDR1 is MRHNA and CDR2 SNTAGT. A distance of 14 bases separates the germline ends of V and J, which lose 8 bases and 2 bases respectively. From its cysteine to its phenylalanine, the CDR3 spans 14 amino acids. Only CDR3 DNA is held: 42 bases, read in frame from base 1. Libraries were built with the immunoSEQ multiplex PCR assay. Drawn from immuneACCESS, this table holds only the in-frame rearrangements with V and J called that TCRdb kept. Clones are partly lost; checked studies trace under half to an unresolved V gene and leave the rest unexplained. Recorded for this sample are 130,000 or so clones; roughly 90% of them occurred a single time. The ten largest clones represent 40% of the sample. A remark on this clone: Its target antigen remains unknown. No qualities accompany the bases; no much larger clone lies one base away.

The TCR sequence derives from a middle-aged man in good health. This sequence uses TRBV6-4 and TRBJ2-3, with the identity of the D gene unclear. Sequenced: blood. The bases read TGTGCCAGCTCCCTAGACGGTCTCACAGATACGCAGTATTTT. Its protein product is CASSLDGLTDTQYF.